The 22 T cell receptor beta chains in this list originate from one sample, sequenced in a study of T-cell memory formation after mild COVID-19. TCRdb re-called the 5' RACE reads through MiXCR, storing one row per CDR3 protein. The sample has approximately 240,000 distinct CDR3 sequences; roughly 15% are singletons. The sequencing input was PBMCs or a T cell subset sorted from them (not recorded which). These receptors were obtained from a man between 18 and 29 years old who had mild COVID-19 (a few samples of this study predate the infection). Cell type and time point are not known.

V and J are TRBV5-6 and TRBJ2-6; maybe TRBD2 (5 bases). The CDR3 runs to 15 residues. The V end lost 5 bases, the J end lost 0 bases, and 9 bases lay between the germline ends. Germline assignment: CDR1 SGHDT and CDR2 YYEEEE. CDR3 coding DNA: TGTGCCAGCAGACCACGGGGCTCTGGGGCCAACGTCCTGACTTTC. This encodes CASRPRGSGANVLTF. The full variable domain, rest sourced from reference TRBV5-6 and TRBJ2-6, is DAGVTQSPTHLIKTRGQQVTLRCSPKSGHDTVSWYQQALGQGPQFIFQYYEEEERQRGNFPDRFSGHQFPNYSSELNVNALLLGDSALYLCASRPRGSGANVLTFGAGSRLTVL.

This chain uses TRBV28 with TRBJ1-5, with 10 bases identical to TRBD1. This CDR3 spans 15 amino acids. The V segment lost 3 bases and the J segment 5 bases; nucleotides outside the gene matches: 4. Germline V CDR1 and CDR2: MDHEN, SYDVKM. The CDR3 region is CASSFRDRGYQPQHF. The DNA of the CDR3 is TGTGCCAGCAGTTTTAGGGACAGGGGTTATCAGCCCCAGCATTTT.

There are a few counts of this clonotype. The V call is TRBV25-1, the J call TRBJ2-3; D gene uncertain. The germline V and J ends were trimmed by 8 bases and 6 bases, with 18 bases remaining between them. CDR3 size: 14 residues. Germline CDR1 reads MGHDK; CDR2 reads SYGVNS. Here the CDR3 DNA reads TGTGCCAGCCAAGCAAGGGTTTTCATTGATACGCAGTATTTT. This gives the protein CASQARVFIDTQYF. The variable domain in full, completed from reference TRBV25-1 and TRBJ2-3, reads EADIYQTPRYLVIGTGKKITLECSQTMGHDKMYWYQQDPGMELHLIHYSYGVNSTEKGDLSSESTVSRIRTEHFPLTLESARPSHTSQYLCASQARVFIDTQYFGPGTRLTVL.

The rearrangement uses TRBV6-2 or TRBV6-3 and TRBJ2-3, with 7 positions matching TRBD2. This CDR3 has 14 residues. J gave up 3 bases and V 7 bases, and 7 bases lay outside the gene matches. CDR1 and CDR2 (germline): MNHEY, SVGEGT. The CDR3 DNA reads TGTGCCAGCAAAGGTCGCGGGGGAACAGATACGCAGTATTTT. Translation gives CASKGRGGTDTQYF.

This clonotype was detected only a few times. The chain links TRBV5-5 to TRBJ1-4, with D hard to call. Trimming left V 0 bases short and J 5 bases short, with 5 bases between. This CDR3 is 13 amino acids long. Germline V gives CDR1 SGHKS, CDR2 YYEKEE (reference sequence). Written as DNA, the CDR3 is TGTGCCAGCAGCTTGGAAGGGAATGAAAAACTGTTTTTT. Translation: CASSLEGNEKLFF.

The chain has TRBV20-1 and TRBJ1-1, with D maybe TRBD1 (6 bases). Germline assignment: CDR1 DFQATT and CDR2 SNEGSKA (reference sequence). This CDR3 contains 13 residues. Trimming cost V 6 bases and J 6 bases, with 17 bases left between them. The CDR3 DNA reads TGCAGTGCCTCGAAGGGGGGGGCGTCTGAAGCTTTCTTT. Protein: CSASKGGASEAFF.

The rearrangement joins TRBV12-3 or TRBV12-4 to TRBJ2-6; D might be TRBD1 (5 bases). The CDR3 length is 17 residues. V was cut by 3 bases and J by 0 bases, with 12 bases left in between. In DNA, the CDR3 is TGTGCCAGCAGTTTGACAGCCACACTCTCTGGGGCCAACGTCCTGACTTTC. Its protein is CASSLTATLSGANVLTF.

The chain recombines TRBV7-2 with TRBJ1-4; D ambiguous. Per germline, CDR1 SGHTA and CDR2 FQGNSA. The CDR3 length is 13 residues. The V and J ends lost 1 base and 8 bases respectively, with 8 bases between them. The CDR3 protein is CASSLDLWEKLFF. In nucleotides, the CDR3 is TGTGCCAGCAGCTTAGATCTGTGGGAAAAACTGTTTTTT.

The CDR3 coding sequence is TGCAGCGTGGGACATCTTGGCTACACCTTC. The encoded protein is CSVGHLGYTF. The chain employs TRBV29-1 and TRBJ1-2, with a tentative D call TRBD1 (6 bases). Trimming took off 6 bases at V and 7 bases at J, with 9 bases between the two ends. CDR1 SQVTM and CDR2 ANQGSEA come from the germline V gene. CDR3 size: 10 residues.

The V and J genes are TRBV29-1 and TRBJ2-6; D may be TRBD1 (5 bases). The CDR3 extends over 15 amino acids. Trimming removed 1 base at V and 1 base at J, with 8 bases between. Germline loops: CDR1 SQVTM, CDR2 ANQGSEA. The CDR3 coding sequence is TGCAGCGTTGAAGCCTCAGGGTCTGGGGCCAACGTCCTGACTTTC. Its protein product is CSVEASGSGANVLTF.

This clonotype is termed medium-sized. Its ends do not fully match the called genes, so a read error is possible. The rearrangement links TRBV12-3 or TRBV12-4 to TRBJ2-1, with D hard to call. The CDR3 consists of 11 residues. The CDR3 nucleotides read TGTGCCAGCAGTTTCTACGATGAGCAGTTCTTC. Translated: CASSFYDEQFF.

This clonotype was seen only a few times. The chain links TRBV29-1 to TRBJ1-2, with no clear D. This CDR3 is 13 amino acids long. V was cut by 4 bases and J by 2 bases, with 11 bases left in between. CDR1 SQVTM and CDR2 ANQGSEA come from the germline V gene. CDR3 DNA: TGCAGCGTTGGTGCGGGTCCCAACTATGGCTACACCTTC. It encodes CSVGAGPNYGYTF.

This clonotype has just a few counts. V and J are TRBV7-3 and TRBJ2-3; D perhaps matches TRBD1 (5 bases). Trimming removed 5 bases at V and 2 bases at J, with 17 bases between. This CDR3 has 16 residues. Per the germline V gene, CDR1 is SGHTA and CDR2 is FQGTGA. The CDR3 region has the DNA TGTGCCAGCAGCCCGACCACCCACAGGACCACAGATACGCAGTATTTT. It encodes CASSPTTHRTTDTQYF.

The genes are TRBV30 and TRBJ2-6; no clear D gene. V was trimmed by 4 bases and J by 0 bases, leaving 4 bases between them. Germline V gene lookup returns CDR1 GTSNPN and CDR2 SVGIG (reference sequence). The CDR3 has 13 amino acids. Written as DNA, the CDR3 is TGTGCCTGGACGCCCTCTGGGGCCAACGTCCTGACTTTC. It encodes CAWTPSGANVLTF.

The V and J genes are TRBV6-1 and TRBJ2-7; D unclear. With 6 bases removed from V and 0 bases from J, the gap between germline ends came to 15 bases. This CDR3 has 15 amino acids. Germline CDR1 reads MNHNS; CDR2 reads SASEGT. CDR3 sequence reads: CASRPGRSNSYEQYF. The CDR3 DNA sequence: TGTGCCAGCAGACCTGGACGGTCCAACTCCTACGAGCAGTACTTC.

The rearrangement joins TRBV7-9 to TRBJ2-1; 10 bases are shared with TRBD2. This CDR3 contains 17 residues. V was clipped by 2 bases and J by 4 bases; unmatched bases: 8. Germline values: CDR1 SEHNR, CDR2 FQNEAQ (reference sequence). The CDR3 nucleotides read TGTGCCAGCAGCTTACGGGTTAGCGGGGGGATATACAATGAGCAGTTCTTC. As protein: CASSLRVSGGIYNEQFF.

This clonotype was detected a few times. V gene TRBV7-9 combines with J gene TRBJ1-5, with TRBD1 identical over 7 bases. The V segment lost 5 bases and the J segment 7 bases; nucleotides outside the gene matches: 8. Germline V gene data show CDR1 as SEHNR and CDR2 as FQNEAQ (reference sequence). This CDR3 is 14 amino acids long. CDR3 nucleotide sequence: TGTGCCAGCAGCGGGGGACAGCTCGACCAGCCCCAGCATTTT. This sequence encodes CASSGGQLDQPQHF.

This clonotype was recorded a few times. This chain connects TRBV5-1 to TRBJ2-5, with D possibly called TRBD1 or TRBD2 (5 bases each). Germline V gene sequence: CDR1 SGHRS, CDR2 YFSETQ. This CDR3 is 14 amino acids long. Trimming removed 5 bases at V and 0 bases at J, with 11 bases between. CDR3 protein: CASSRGGYQETQYF. In DNA form, the CDR3 reads TGCGCCAGCAGTAGGGGCGGGTACCAAGAGACCCAGTACTTC.

This clonotype showed up just a few times. The rearrangement links TRBV7-2 to TRBJ2-1; 11 bases align to TRBD2. The V and J ends lost 1 base and 5 bases, in that order; junction bases with no gene match: 4. Looked up from germline, CDR1 is SGHTA and CDR2 is FQGNSA. This CDR3 comprises 16 residues. The CDR3 region is CASSLGPSGGNNEQFF. The DNA of the CDR3 is TGTGCCAGCAGCTTAGGCCCTAGCGGGGGGAACAATGAGCAGTTCTTC.

Comment on this clonotype: A read error may produce the germline difference seen at one junction end. The CDR3 DNA follows: TGTGCCAGTAATCCGCCGCAGGGCTATGGCTACGCCTTC. This encodes CASNPPQGYGYAF. This sequence joins TRBV19 and TRBJ1-2; D is possibly TRBD1 (5 bases). CDR3 size: 13 residues. Germline V gene data show CDR1 as LNHDA and CDR2 as SQIVND (reference sequence).

The genes are TRBV7-2 and TRBJ2-3, with 13 nucleotides matching TRBD2. This CDR3 contains 16 residues. After removal of 4 bases from V and 5 bases from J, the junction contained 6 bases not matched to a gene. CDR1 and CDR2 from the germline V gene are SGHTA and FQGNSA. The CDR3 coding sequence is TGTGCCAGCAGCTCCGCGACTAGCGGGGGGTTAGATACGCAGTATTTT. Protein sequence: CASSSATSGGLDTQYF.

This clonotype was seen a handful of times. The V gene is TRBV7-2, the J gene TRBJ2-1; TRBD2 matches at 15 bases. The CDR3 has 16 residues. Germline CDR1 reads SGHTA; CDR2 reads FQGNSA. Trimming took 5 bases from V and 9 from J; bases not matched to a gene: 8. The CDR3 protein is CASSTRPGLAGGEQFF. The DNA for the CDR3 is TGTGCCAGCAGCACCAGACCGGGACTAGCGGGGGGTGAGCAGTTCTTC.